Listed here are 22 T cell receptor beta chains from one sample, sequenced in a study of cytomegalovirus exposure and HLA in healthy donors. Measured with immunoSEQ multiplex PCR; TCRdb has only the in-frame clones, and not every one. The sample lists 150,000 to 200,000 clones; about 81% were seen once. Sample: PBMCs. The source of these receptors is a woman aged 30 to 39 in good health and CMV-seronegative.

V is TRBV9 and J is TRBJ1-5; 7 bases align to TRBD1. Germline lookup yields CDR1 SGDLS and CDR2 YYNGEE. Trimming cost V 1 base and J 2 bases; bases outside gene matches: 3. This CDR3 is 15 amino acids long. CDR3 nucleotide sequence: TGTGCCAGCAGCGTAACAGGGGCGGGCAATCAGCCCCAGCATTTT. Amino acids: CASSVTGAGNQPQHF.

V gene TRBV5-6 combines with J gene TRBJ1-4; 7 nucleotides align to TRBD1. Germline CDR1 reads SGHDT; CDR2 reads YYEEEE. V shed 3 bases, J shed 3 bases, and the junction held 11 bases outside the gene matches. There are 17 residues in the CDR3. This chain's CDR3 is CASSYDRDLVANEKLFF. In nucleotides, the CDR3 is TGTGCCAGCAGCTACGACAGGGACCTCGTGGCTAATGAAAAACTGTTTTTT.

This sequence joins TRBV19 and TRBJ2-5; 10 bases are a match to TRBD2. The CDR3 length is 14 residues. The trim removed 5 bases at V and 5 bases at J, leaving 5 bases unmatched. CDR1 is LNHDA, CDR2 SQIVND, per germline (reference sequence). The CDR3 DNA is TGTGCCAGTAGTCGGCTAGCGGGGGAGGAGACCCAGTACTTC. It translates to CASSRLAGEETQYF.

CDR3 region: CASSSEQNTEAFF. As DNA, the CDR3 is TGTGCCAGCTCATCAGAACAGAACACTGAAGCTTTCTTT. V is TRBV18 and J is TRBJ1-1, with D uncertain. Germline lookup yields CDR1 KGHSH and CDR2 LQKENI. This CDR3 is 13 amino acids long. Trimming stripped 5 bases from V and 1 base from J, with 8 bases between.

The gene calls are TRBV30 and TRBJ2-7, with TRBD2 matching 12 bases. Trimming cost V 1 base and J 0 bases; bases outside gene matches: 1. The CDR3 runs 15 residues. The germline V gene encodes CDR1 GTSNPN and CDR2 SVGIG (reference sequence). The DNA of the CDR3 is TGTGCCTGGAGTGCGACTAGCGGGGGCTCCTACGAGCAGTACTTC. Protein product: CAWSATSGGSYEQYF.

J is TRBJ1-2 and V is TRBV28, with TRBD1 as a possible D gene (6 bases). V was shortened by 3 bases and J by 4 bases, with 12 bases between the two germline ends. The germline gives CDR1 MDHEN, CDR2 SYDVKM. The CDR3 runs to 14 residues. The CDR3 sequence: CASSFQDSFYGYTF. Written as DNA, the CDR3 is TGTGCCAGCAGTTTCCAGGACAGCTTCTATGGCTACACCTTC.

The chain joins TRBV6-1 to TRBJ1-2; no reliable D call. Trimming removed 1 base at V and 4 bases at J, with 7 bases between. Germline V gene data show CDR1 as MNHNS and CDR2 as SASEGT. The CDR3 has 13 amino acids. The CDR3 loop reads CASSEGATYGYTF. DNA for the CDR3: TGTGCCAGCAGTGAAGGCGCTACCTATGGCTACACCTTC.

The chain employs TRBV27 and TRBJ2-2, with D tentatively TRBD2 (5 bases). Trimming stripped 7 bases from V and 8 bases from J, with 17 bases between. CDR1 and CDR2 from the germline V gene are MNHEY and SMNVEV (reference sequence). There are 14 residues in the CDR3. The CDR3 sequence: CASTPPGWRGELFF. CDR3 in DNA: TGTGCCAGCACCCCCCCGGGGTGGAGGGGGGAGCTGTTTTTT.

The V call is TRBV4-1, the J call TRBJ2-5; weak D call: TRBD2 (6 bases). The CDR3 covers 14 residues. CDR1 is MGHRA and CDR2 is YSYEKL in the germline V gene. Deletions cut 4 bases from V and 1 base from J, with 10 bases between. The chain's CDR3 is CASSPREIQETQYF. Here the CDR3 DNA reads TGCGCCAGCAGCCCCCGGGAGATCCAAGAGACCCAGTACTTC.

This chain connects TRBV19 to TRBJ2-7; 8 bases map to TRBD1. This CDR3 has 15 amino acids. J gave up 2 bases and V 3 bases, and 6 bases lay outside the gene matches. Germline lookup yields CDR1 LNHDA and CDR2 SQIVND (reference sequence). The CDR3 is CASSMGTGYTYEQYF. The DNA for the CDR3 is TGTGCCAGTAGTATGGGGACAGGTTACACCTACGAGCAGTACTTC.

This clone was seen a few times. This CDR3 is CASSSLQGGDSPLHF. The CDR3 bases are TGCGCCAGCAGCTCATTACAGGGGGGGGATTCACCCCTCCACTTT. V gene TRBV5-1 combines with J gene TRBJ1-6; 8 nucleotides agree with TRBD1. Germline CDR1 and CDR2: SGHRS and YFSETQ. The CDR3 is 15 amino acids. V dropped 3 bases and J dropped 8; count of bases not matched to a gene: 7.

This clone was counted once. This sequence joins TRBV4-1 and TRBJ2-2; maybe TRBD1 (5 bases). V was shortened by 1 base and J by 5 bases, with 11 bases between the two germline ends. From germline, CDR1 is MGHRA and CDR2 YSYEKL. This CDR3 has 15 residues. DNA of the CDR3: TGCGCCAGCAGCCAAGCGCAGGGAAGGACCGGGGAGCTGTTTTTT. Translating gives CASSQAQGRTGELFF.

This chain uses TRBV19 with TRBJ2-1; D might be TRBD1 (5 bases). The CDR3 has 14 amino acids. V gave up 5 bases and J gave up 2 bases, with 10 bases separating them. Germline V lookup: CDR1 LNHDA, CDR2 SQIVND (reference sequence). CDR3 sequence (DNA): TGTGCCAGTAGTGGTGGGGCTGCCTACAATGAGCAGTTCTTC. Its protein is CASSGGAAYNEQFF. The whole variable domain, remainder taken from reference TRBV19 and TRBJ2-1, is DGGITQSPKYLFRKEGQNVTLSCEQNLNHDAMYWYRQDPGQGLRLIYYSQIVNDFQKGDIAEGYSVSREKKESFPLTVTSAQKNPTAFYLCASSGGAAYNEQFFGPGTRLTVL.

This clone was detected only a few times. This sample also contains other DNA sequences that code for the same CDR3. V is TRBV9 and J is TRBJ1-5; weak D call: TRBD1 (6 bases). The CDR3 covers 15 residues. CDR1 is SGDLS and CDR2 is YYNGEE in the germline V gene. Trimming took off 0 bases at V and 1 base at J, with 8 bases between the two ends. The CDR3 DNA reads TGTGCCAGCAGCGTAGGGCAGGGGAGCAATCAGCCCCAGCATTTT. As protein: CASSVGQGSNQPQHF. Together with reference TRBV9 and TRBJ1-5, the CDR3 gives the full variable domain: DSGVTQTPKHLITATGQRVTLRCSPRSGDLSVYWYQQSLDQGLQFLIQYYNGEERAKGNILERFSAQQFPDLHSELNLSSLELGDSALYFCASSVGQGSNQPQHFGDGTRLSIL.

J is TRBJ2-2 and V is TRBV5-1; possibly TRBD1 for D (6 bases). Germline CDR1 SGHRS, CDR2 YFSETQ. V lost 4 bases to trimming and J lost 7 bases, with 14 bases between them. This CDR3 is 14 amino acids long. CDR3 bases: TGCGCCAGCAGCCCGACGACAGGCAGCGGGGAGCTGTTTTTT. This translates into CASSPTTGSGELFF. The whole variable domain, remainder taken from reference TRBV5-1 and TRBJ2-2, is KAGVTQTPRYLIKTRGQQVTLSCSPISGHRSVSWYQQTPGQGLQFLFEYFSETQRNKGNFPGRFSGRQFSNSRSEMNVSTLELGDSALYLCASSPTTGSGELFFGEGSRLTVL.

V usage is TRBV9 and J usage is TRBJ2-1, with D possibly TRBD1 on 6 matching bases. V was clipped by 0 bases and J by 7 bases, with 11 bases between them. Germline CDR1 SGDLS, CDR2 YYNGEE. This CDR3 region has 14 residues. This CDR3 reads CASSVGGHWNEQFF. CDR3 bases: TGTGCCAGCAGCGTAGGGGGACACTGGAATGAGCAGTTCTTC.

The chain recombines TRBV7-6 with TRBJ2-7; the match to TRBD1 covers 8 bases. This CDR3 is built from 15 residues. V trimming: 3 bases; J trimming: 0 bases; junction bases outside the gene matches: 4. Germline V gene sequence: CDR1 SGHVS, CDR2 FNYEAQ. The CDR3 loop is CASSFGQGFSYEQYF. The CDR3, as DNA: TGTGCCAGCAGCTTCGGACAGGGCTTCTCCTACGAGCAGTACTTC. Filled out from reference TRBV7-6 and TRBJ2-7, the complete variable domain reads GAGVSQSPRYKVTKRGQDVALRCDPISGHVSLYWYRQALGQGPEFLTYFNYEAQQDKSGLPNDRFSAERPEGSISTLTIQRTEQRDSAMYRCASSFGQGFSYEQYFGPGTRLTVT.

The chain links TRBV2 to TRBJ2-3, with D unclear. V was shortened by 5 bases and J by 7 bases, with 19 bases between the two germline ends. The germline gives CDR1 SNHLY, CDR2 FYNNEI. The CDR3 loop spans 15 amino acids. The CDR3, as DNA: TGTGCCAGCAGTTTTAGCCTTCCAATGGGTCATACGCAGTATTTT. It codes for CASSFSLPMGHTQYF. Full variable domain (outside the CDR3, taken from reference TRBV2 and TRBJ2-3): EPEVTQTPSHQVTQMGQEVILRCVPISNHLYFYWYRQILGQKVEFLVSFYNNEISEKSEIFDDQFSVERPDGSNFTLKIRSTKLEDSAMYFCASSFSLPMGHTQYFGPGTRLTVL.

V and J are TRBV5-3 and TRBJ1-5; D is possibly TRBD1 (5 bases). TRBV5-3 is an ORF, and what it does is uncertain. V lost 0 bases to trimming and J lost 0 bases, with 7 bases between them. The CDR3 runs to 15 residues. CDR3 nucleotide sequence: TGTGCCAGAAGCTTGGAGCAGGGTAGCAATCAGCCCCAGCATTTT. It specifies CARSLEQGSNQPQHF.

The chain is built from TRBV5-8 and TRBJ1-1, with 8 bases lining up with TRBD1. V lost 4 bases, J lost 1 base, and 15 bases stayed unmatched. Looked up from germline, CDR1 is SGHTS and CDR2 is YDEGEE. The CDR3 spans 18 residues. CDR3 sequence reads: CASSQGTGVYMRNTEAFF. The CDR3 DNA is TGTGCCAGCAGCCAAGGGACAGGAGTTTATATGCGGAACACTGAAGCTTTCTTT. The entire variable domain, with the rest obtained from reference TRBV5-8 and TRBJ1-1, is as follows: EAGVTQSPTHLIKTRGQQATLRCSPISGHTSVYWYQQALGLGLQFLLWYDEGEERNRGNFPPRFSGRQFPNYSSELNVNALELEDSALYLCASSQGTGVYMRNTEAFFGQGTRLTVV.

The rearrangement links TRBV6-5 to TRBJ2-3, with 10 bases identical to TRBD2. V dropped 8 bases and J dropped 5; count of bases not matched to a gene: 7. This CDR3 region has 14 residues. CDR1 is MNHEY and CDR2 is SVGAGI in the germline V gene. The CDR3 loop reads CASGQREGVDTQYF. As DNA, the CDR3 is TGTGCCAGCGGCCAGCGGGAGGGGGTAGATACGCAGTATTTT.

The V gene is TRBV5-6, the J gene TRBJ1-2, with 7 bases that match TRBD1. The CDR3 is 15 residues long. After removal of 3 bases from V and 4 bases from J, the junction contained 9 bases not matched to a gene. Germline V CDR1 and CDR2: SGHDT, YYEEEE. The CDR3 region is CASSYGQAAGYGYTF. For the CDR3, the DNA is TGTGCCAGCAGCTATGGACAGGCCGCGGGCTATGGCTACACCTTC. The variable domain in full, with the rest retrieved from reference TRBV5-6 and TRBJ1-2, is DAGVTQSPTHLIKTRGQQVTLRCSPKSGHDTVSWYQQALGQGPQFIFQYYEEEERQRGNFPDRFSGHQFPNYSSELNVNALLLGDSALYLCASSYGQAAGYGYTFGSGTRLTVV.